This entry lists 16 T cell receptor beta chains sequenced from one sample in a study of cytomegalovirus exposure and HLA in healthy donors (dated by TCRdb to 2015 to 2018). Library preparation was by the immunoSEQ multiplex PCR assay. For the multiplex PCR, a mixture combining 60 forward primers for TCR Vbeta segments and 13 reverse primers for TCR Jbeta segments was used. This immuneACCESS table, as held by TCRdb, lists in-frame sequences with V and J called but not all clones. Of the missing ones, under half trace to an unresolved V gene in checked studies; the others have no known cause. Here the sample has more than 90,000 clones; about 80% occur a single time. 3.5% to 5% of the sample is taken by the ten largest. The sample comprised PBMCs. The origin of the receptors is a man in his forties in good health and CMV-seronegative.

This chain uses TRBV6-5 with TRBJ1-1, with 10 positions matching TRBD1. V gave up 2 bases and J gave up 7 bases; unmatched junction bases: 10. Per the germline V gene, CDR1 is MNHEY and CDR2 is SVGAGI. CDR3 size: 16 residues. The CDR3 loop reads CASSYDDDRGRGEAFF. The CDR3 DNA reads as TGTGCCAGCAGTTACGACGATGACAGGGGGCGGGGTGAAGCTTTCTTT.

A few counts support this clone. This sequence joins TRBV5-4 and TRBJ2-2; the match to TRBD1 covers 8 bases. The CDR3 spans 15 residues. Looked up from germline, CDR1 is SGHNT and CDR2 is YYREEE (reference sequence). The J segment lost 4 bases and the V segment lost 5 bases, leaving 7 bases of the junction unmatched. In DNA form, the CDR3 reads TGTGCCAGCAGGACCCAGGGGGCATTCACCGGGGAGCTGTTTTTT. Translating it yields CASRTQGAFTGELFF.

Concerning this clone: A junction end diverges from the germline sequence, so it may reflect a read error. V usage is TRBV7-9 and J usage is TRBJ1-2; unclear D gene. The CDR3 covers 15 residues. CDR1 and CDR2 (germline): SEHNR, FQNEAQ (reference sequence). The CDR3: CSSSQVPPGSYGYTF. The CDR3 region has the DNA TGTTCCAGCAGCCAGGTCCCGCCAGGCAGCTATGGCTACACCTTC.

This clone came up once. This chain joins TRBV7-9 and TRBJ2-3; 8 positions agree with TRBD2. The V and J ends lost 5 bases and 1 base, in that order; junction bases with no gene match: 2. The CDR3 is 14 residues long. Looked up from germline, CDR1 is SEHNR and CDR2 is FQNEAQ (reference sequence). Written as DNA, the CDR3 is TGTGCCAGCAGCGCCGGGGGGGGCACAGATACGCAGTATTTT. Encoded protein: CASSAGGGTDTQYF.

This rearrangement joins TRBV19 to TRBJ1-2; 7 bases match TRBD1. V was pared by 3 bases and J by 8 bases, with 9 bases of the junction left unmatched. This CDR3 has 14 residues. The germline V gene encodes CDR1 LNHDA and CDR2 SQIVND (reference sequence). Here the CDR3 reads CASSMFETGYGYTF. CDR3 nucleotides: TGTGCCAGTAGTATGTTTGAGACAGGGTACGGCTACACCTTC.

This chain joins TRBV2 and TRBJ1-1; no clear D gene. The ends were cut back, 6 bases at V and 6 bases at J, with 14 bases in the middle. This CDR3 has 13 residues. Looked up from germline, CDR1 is SNHLY and CDR2 is FYNNEI. Written as DNA, the CDR3 is TGTGCCAGCAGATCGCAGGCATTGGCTGAAGCTTTCTTT. Translated, it gives CASRSQALAEAFF.

The chain is built from TRBV7-3 and TRBJ2-6, with 7 bases fitting TRBD2. After removal of 4 bases from V and 0 bases from J, the junction contained 3 bases not matched to a gene. Per germline, CDR1 SGHTA and CDR2 FQGTGA. This CDR3 contains 16 residues. This CDR3 is CASSSGRLSGANVLTF. CDR3 nucleotides: TGTGCCAGCAGCTCCGGGAGGCTCTCTGGGGCCAACGTCCTGACTTTC.

This clone has just a few counts. This chain joins TRBV6-5 and TRBJ2-5, with D tentatively TRBD2 (5 bases). Germline loops: CDR1 MNHEY, CDR2 SVGAGI. V was trimmed by 6 bases and J by 1 base, leaving 15 bases between them. The CDR3 contains 15 residues. This chain's CDR3 is CASSSPAEGQETQYF. The CDR3 DNA reads TGTGCCAGCAGCTCGCCCGCAGAGGGCCAAGAGACCCAGTACTTC.

About this clone: An end of the junction differs from the germline gene, which may be a read error. The chain employs TRBV7-9 and TRBJ1-3; 7 nucleotides agree with TRBD1. Germline V gene sequence: CDR1 SEHNR, CDR2 FQNEAQ (reference sequence). This CDR3 has 13 residues. Here the CDR3 reads CSSSQLQGSAIYF. The CDR3 region has the DNA TGTTCCAGCAGCCAACTACAGGGGAGCGCCATATATTTT.

The chain combines TRBV7-7 with TRBJ2-5; D gene uncertain. The CDR3 contains 14 residues. V was shortened by 1 base and J by 5 bases, with 11 bases between the two germline ends. Per the germline V gene, CDR1 is SSHAT and CDR2 is FNYEAQ (reference sequence). The CDR3 reads CASSLERVGETQYF. Written as DNA, the CDR3 is TGTGCCAGCAGCTTAGAACGGGTAGGCGAGACCCAGTACTTC.

The rearrangement joins TRBV6-1 to TRBJ1-5; D remains ambiguous. Germline loops: CDR1 MNHNS, CDR2 SASEGT. The CDR3 loop spans 14 amino acids. V was clipped by 2 bases and J by 5 bases, with 10 bases between them. The CDR3 here is CASSETGRHQPQHF. The DNA of the CDR3 is TGTGCCAGCAGTGAAACGGGGAGACATCAGCCCCAGCATTTT.

With regard to this clone: A read error may produce the germline difference seen at one junction end. The rearrangement uses TRBV19 and TRBJ1-4, with a possible D match to TRBD1 (6 bases). This CDR3 has 16 residues. CDR1 and CDR2 from the germline V gene are LNHDA and SQIVND (reference sequence). CDR3 sequence reads: CASSLERGHTNEKLFF. For the CDR3, the DNA is TGTGCCAGTAGTCTAGAACGGGGACATACTAATGAAAAACTGTTTTTT.

This clone was picked up a small number of times. The rearrangement links TRBV5-4 to TRBJ2-1, with 7 positions matching TRBD1. The length of the CDR3 is 13 residues. V shed 0 bases, J shed 8 bases, and the junction held 2 bases outside the gene matches. CDR1 is SGHNT, CDR2 YYREEE, per germline (reference sequence). CDR3 protein: CASSLAGGYEQFF. The CDR3 coding sequence is TGTGCCAGCAGCTTGGCAGGGGGATATGAGCAGTTCTTC.

This clone was counted a single time. The chain couples TRBV21-1 to TRBJ2-7; no DNA check was done on the table's D call, TRBD2. TRBV21-1 corresponds to a pseudogene. CDR3 length: 11 residues. CDR3 residues: CASSKGGEQYV. DNA of the CDR3: TGTGCCAGCAGCAAGGGAGGGGAGCAGTACGTC.

In DNA form, the CDR3 reads TGCGCCAGCAGCATCCTGGACAGTGACTACGAGCAGTACTTC. Amino acid sequence: CASSILDSDYEQYF. This chain links TRBV5-1 with TRBJ2-7; weak D call: TRBD1 (6 bases). The CDR3 consists of 14 residues. V was pared by 4 bases and J by 3 bases, with 14 bases between. The germline CDR1 and CDR2 sequences are SGHRS and YFSETQ.

The rearrangement uses TRBV7-8 and TRBJ1-4, with TRBD1 matching over 8 bases. V dropped 4 bases and J dropped 1; count of bases not matched to a gene: 11. This CDR3 spans 18 amino acids. Per the germline V gene, CDR1 is SGHVS and CDR2 is FQNEAQ. The CDR3 sequence: CASSWGGQGAETNEKLFF. The DNA for the CDR3 is TGTGCCAGCAGCTGGGGGGGGCAGGGGGCAGAAACTAATGAAAAACTGTTTTTT.